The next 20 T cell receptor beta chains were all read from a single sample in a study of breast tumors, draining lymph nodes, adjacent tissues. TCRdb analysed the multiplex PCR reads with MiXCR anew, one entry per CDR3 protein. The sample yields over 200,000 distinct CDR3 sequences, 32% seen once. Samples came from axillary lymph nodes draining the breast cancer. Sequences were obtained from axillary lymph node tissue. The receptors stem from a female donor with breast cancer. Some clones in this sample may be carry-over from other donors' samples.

CDR3 region: CASRDGGQKNTEAFF. Written as DNA, the CDR3 is TGTGCCAGCAGGGATGGCGGACAGAAGAACACTGAAGCTTTCTTT. The rearrangement links TRBV9 to TRBJ1-1, with D maybe TRBD1 (6 bases). From germline, CDR1 is SGDLS and CDR2 YYNGEE. The CDR3 runs 15 residues. The V and J ends lost 5 bases and 1 base respectively, with 15 bases between them.

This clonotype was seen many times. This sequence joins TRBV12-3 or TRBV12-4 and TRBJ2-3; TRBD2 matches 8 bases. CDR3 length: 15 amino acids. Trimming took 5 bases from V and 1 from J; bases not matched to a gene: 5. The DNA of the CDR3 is TGTGCCAGCAGTGTTAGCGGGACCGGCACAGATACGCAGTATTTT. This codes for CASSVSGTGTDTQYF.

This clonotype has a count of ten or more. The chain's CDR3 is CAWSGEFRNGYTF. For the CDR3, the DNA is TGTGCCTGGAGTGGGGAGTTTCGGAATGGCTACACCTTC. J is TRBJ1-2 and V is TRBV30, with D unresolved. This CDR3 has 13 residues. Germline V lookup: CDR1 GTSNPN, CDR2 SVGIG (reference sequence). Trimming left V 1 base short and J 6 bases short, with 12 bases between.

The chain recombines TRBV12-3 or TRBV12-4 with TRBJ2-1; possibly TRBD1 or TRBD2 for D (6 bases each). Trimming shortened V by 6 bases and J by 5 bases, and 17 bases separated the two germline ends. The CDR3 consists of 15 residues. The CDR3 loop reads CASSPRGGAHNEQFF. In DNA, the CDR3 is TGTGCCAGCAGCCCCAGGGGAGGAGCGCACAATGAGCAGTTCTTC.

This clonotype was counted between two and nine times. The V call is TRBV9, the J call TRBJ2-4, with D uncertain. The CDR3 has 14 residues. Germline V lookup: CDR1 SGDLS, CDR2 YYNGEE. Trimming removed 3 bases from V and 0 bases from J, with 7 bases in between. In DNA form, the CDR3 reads TGTGCCAGCAGCGCGACTCAAGCCAAAAACATTCAGTACTTC. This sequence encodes CASSATQAKNIQYF.

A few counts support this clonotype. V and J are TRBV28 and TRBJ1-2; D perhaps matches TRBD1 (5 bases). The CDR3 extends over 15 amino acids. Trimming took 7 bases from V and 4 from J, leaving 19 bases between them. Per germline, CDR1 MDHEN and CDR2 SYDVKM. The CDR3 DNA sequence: TGTGCCAGCATGAACCCGGGACCCGGGGGCTATGGCTACACCTTC. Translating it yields CASMNPGPGGYGYTF.

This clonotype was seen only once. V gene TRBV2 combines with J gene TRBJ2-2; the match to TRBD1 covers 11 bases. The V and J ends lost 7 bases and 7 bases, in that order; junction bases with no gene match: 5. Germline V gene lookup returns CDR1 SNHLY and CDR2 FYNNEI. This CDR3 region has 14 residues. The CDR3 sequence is CASIGQGAGGELFF. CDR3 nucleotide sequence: TGTGCCAGCATCGGACAGGGGGCCGGCGGGGAGCTGTTTTTT.

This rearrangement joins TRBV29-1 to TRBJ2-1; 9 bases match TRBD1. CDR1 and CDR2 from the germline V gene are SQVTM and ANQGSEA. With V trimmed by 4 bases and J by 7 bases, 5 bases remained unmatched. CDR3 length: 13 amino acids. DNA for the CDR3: TGCAGCGTTGTGACAGGGGGTAGGAATGAGCAGTTCTTC. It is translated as CSVVTGGRNEQFF.

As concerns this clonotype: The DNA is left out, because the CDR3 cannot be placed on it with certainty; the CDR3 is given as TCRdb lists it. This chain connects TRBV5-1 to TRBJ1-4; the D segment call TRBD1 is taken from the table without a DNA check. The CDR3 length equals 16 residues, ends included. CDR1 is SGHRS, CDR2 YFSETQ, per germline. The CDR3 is CASSSGETQYFEKLFF.

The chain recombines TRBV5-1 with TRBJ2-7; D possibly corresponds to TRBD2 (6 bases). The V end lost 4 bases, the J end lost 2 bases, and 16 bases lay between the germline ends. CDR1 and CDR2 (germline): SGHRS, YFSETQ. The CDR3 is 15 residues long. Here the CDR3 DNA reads TGCGCCAGCAGCCTGTCCGGGACTGCCACCTACGAGCAGTACTTC. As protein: CASSLSGTATYEQYF.

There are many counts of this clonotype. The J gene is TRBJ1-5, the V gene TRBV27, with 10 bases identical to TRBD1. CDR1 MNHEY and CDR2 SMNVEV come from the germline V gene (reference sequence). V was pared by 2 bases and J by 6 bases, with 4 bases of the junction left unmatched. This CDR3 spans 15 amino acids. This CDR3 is CASSLLGQGVQPQHF. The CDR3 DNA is TGTGCCAGCAGTTTACTAGGACAGGGGGTTCAGCCCCAGCATTTT.

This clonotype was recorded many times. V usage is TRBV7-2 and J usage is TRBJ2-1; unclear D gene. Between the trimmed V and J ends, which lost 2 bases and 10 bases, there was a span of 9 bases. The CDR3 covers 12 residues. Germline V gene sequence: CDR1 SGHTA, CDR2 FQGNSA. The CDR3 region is CASSLLRWEQFF. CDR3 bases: TGTGCCAGCAGCTTATTAAGGTGGGAGCAGTTCTTC.

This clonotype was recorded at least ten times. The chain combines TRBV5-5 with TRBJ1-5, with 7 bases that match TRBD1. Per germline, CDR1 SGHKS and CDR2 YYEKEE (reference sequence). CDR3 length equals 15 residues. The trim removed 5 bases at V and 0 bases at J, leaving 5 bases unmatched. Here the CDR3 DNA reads TGTGCCAGCAGGTGGGGACAGAGTAGCAATCAGCCCCAGCATTTT. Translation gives CASRWGQSSNQPQHF.

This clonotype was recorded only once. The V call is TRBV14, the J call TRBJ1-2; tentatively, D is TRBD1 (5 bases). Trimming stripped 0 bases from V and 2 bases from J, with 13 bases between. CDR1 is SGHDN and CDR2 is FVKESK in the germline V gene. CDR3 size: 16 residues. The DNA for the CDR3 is TGTGCCAGCAGCCAAGATGTGCAGGGTGGGAACTATGGCTACACCTTC. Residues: CASSQDVQGGNYGYTF.

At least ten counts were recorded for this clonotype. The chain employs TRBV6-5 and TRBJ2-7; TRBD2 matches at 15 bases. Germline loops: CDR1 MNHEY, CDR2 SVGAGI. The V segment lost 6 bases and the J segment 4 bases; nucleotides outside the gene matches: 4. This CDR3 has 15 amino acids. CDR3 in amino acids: CASRSGTSGGYEQYF. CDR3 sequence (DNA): TGTGCCAGCAGGTCAGGGACTAGCGGGGGGTACGAGCAGTACTTC.

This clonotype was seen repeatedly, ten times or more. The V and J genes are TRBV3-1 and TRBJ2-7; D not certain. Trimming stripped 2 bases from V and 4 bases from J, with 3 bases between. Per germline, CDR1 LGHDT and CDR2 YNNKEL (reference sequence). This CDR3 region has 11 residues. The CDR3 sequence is CASSQRYEQYF. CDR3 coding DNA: TGTGCCAGCAGCCAAAGATACGAGCAGTACTTC.

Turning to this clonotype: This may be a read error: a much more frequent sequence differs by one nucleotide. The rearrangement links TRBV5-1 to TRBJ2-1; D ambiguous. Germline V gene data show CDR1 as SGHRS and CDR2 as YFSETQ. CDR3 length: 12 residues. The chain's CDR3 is CASSLPRHEHFF. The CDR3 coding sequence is TGCGCCAGCAGCTTACCGCGGCATGAGCACTTCTTC.

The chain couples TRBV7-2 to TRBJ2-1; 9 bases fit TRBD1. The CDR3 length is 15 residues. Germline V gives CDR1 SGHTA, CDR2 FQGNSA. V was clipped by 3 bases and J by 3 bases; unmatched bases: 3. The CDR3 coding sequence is TGTGCCAGCAGCTTGACAGGGGGAAACTACAATGAGCAGTTCTTC. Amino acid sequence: CASSLTGGNYNEQFF.

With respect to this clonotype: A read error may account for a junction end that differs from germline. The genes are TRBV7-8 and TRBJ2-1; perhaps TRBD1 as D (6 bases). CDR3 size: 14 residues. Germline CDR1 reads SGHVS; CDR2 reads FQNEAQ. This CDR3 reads CASSQDSSYDEQFF. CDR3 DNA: TGTGCCAGCAGCCAGGACAGCTCCTACGATGAGCAGTTCTTC.

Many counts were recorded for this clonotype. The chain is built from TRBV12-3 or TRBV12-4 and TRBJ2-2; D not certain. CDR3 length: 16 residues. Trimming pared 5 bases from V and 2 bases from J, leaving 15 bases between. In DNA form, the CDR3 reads TGTGCCAGCAGTCTGGTGCTTCTCCGTAACACCGGGGAGCTGTTTTTT. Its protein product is CASSLVLLRNTGELFF.